This T cell receptor beta chain stems from a study of T cell repertoires in cytomegalovirus infection. On the study more broadly: The study used recently identified HLA-C-restricted and well-studied HLA-B-restricted CMV epitopes. Carrying CMV and the relevant HLA type showed in public TCR beta signatures.

Overall study findings and caveats: Across the ex vivo response, the dominant clonotypes were HLA-C-restricted CMV-specific TCR beta clonotypes. Individuals carrying CMV plus the relevant HLA were identified by cumulative frequency of public TCR beta families.

Germline trimming cut 4 bases from V and 4 bases from J; bases unmatched to any gene: 3. This CDR3 comprises 14 residues. CDR1 DFQATT and CDR2 SNEGSKA come from the germline V gene (reference sequence). TCRdb fed the reads into MiXCR, producing one record per CDR3 protein. Altogether approximately 600,000 distinct CDR3 sequences are present, approximately 40% being singletons, with the ten largest covering roughly 50%. Points on this clonotype: Its antigen remains unknown.

The specimen was cultured PBMCs, collected from culture after CMV antigen stimulation. The source is a human donor in good health (CMV status not recorded). Some clones in this sample may be carry-over from other donors' samples. V and J are TRBV20-1 and TRBJ2-3; 12 bases fit TRBD2. This CDR3 reads CSATTSGSADTQYF. CDR3 nucleotide sequence: TGCAGTGCTACGACTAGCGGGAGCGCAGATACGCAGTATTTT.